This TCR beta chain emerged from a study of blood T cells in healthy people across ages (dated by TCRdb to between 2014 and 2017). In terms of the full investigation: In model experiments, roughly one uniquely barcoded TCR beta cDNA molecule per two T cells was captured by template switching. The donors were split into four age groups: young (average about 15 years), middle-aged (roughly 39), aged (more than 55) and long-lived (approximately 89). Using deep sequencing normalized with unique cDNA molecular identifiers, the study measured how TCR beta repertoire diversity changes with age. Donors of different ages were randomly distributed across sequencing lanes to avoid experimental bias. For two donors (one aged 18 to 30 and one aged 80 or older), the study analyzed two additional independent replicas of 1 million unique cDNA reads from the same blood draw. Study-wide findings and limitations: A strong correlation was found between observed TCR beta diversity and the percentage of naive T cells measured by flow cytometry. Compared with the aged group, more naive CD4+ T cells, fewer expanded clones and increased TCR diversity were shown by the long-lived group, suggesting age selection. Total diversity estimates from one million sequenced T cells were considered lower bounds and underestimates. Since profiling was done on bulk unsorted PBMCs, naive and antigen-experienced compartments could not be conclusively compared. Observed TCR beta diversity per million T cells fell roughly linearly with age, and a significant reduction was already apparent by age around 40. Donor CMV infection status was unknown, potentially confounding age-related changes in expanded clonotypes.

Library prep was done by 5' RACE. Sequencing took place on an Illumina HiSeq 2500. A second roughly 7 to 12 cycle PCR used a sample-barcoded 5' primer and a J-beta primer mix. A template-switch 5' adaptor carrying 12 random nucleotides introduced a unique molecular identifier onto each TCR beta cDNA molecule. At least 2.5 million CDR3-containing paired-end reads were obtained from each sample. First-strand cDNA synthesis was performed from all RNA using the Mint cDNA synthesis kit, with priming by a TRBC-specific oligonucleotide. After uracil-DNA glycosylase treatment, a first 18-cycle PCR used universal primers M1SS and BC2_uni_R on all cDNA. As for the original processing: Normalization of each sample was performed by random selection of 1 million high-quality reads, each carrying a distinct molecular identifier. Instead of being binned into consensus sequences, reads that shared molecular identifiers were thrown out. MiTCR, with a Q25 quality threshold and the strictest error-elimination algorithm, was used for CDR3 identification, clonotype clustering and error correction. A nonparametric unseen species model with Euler transformation was used to estimate a lower bound on total TCR beta diversity. Clones were called with MiXCR by TCRdb after fastp trimmed the public reads at Q25, and only in-frame beta chains were retained. Rows merge per CDR3 protein into single entries with the most common DNA and genes. The authors' filters were not applied to this entry. This sample comprises about 970,000 distinct CDR3 sequences, roughly 50% of them detected only once. The ten largest account for about 20% of the sample.

Remarks on this clonotype: There is no known antigen for this receptor. The input lacks base qualities; no much larger clone sits a single base away.

Deletion took 3 bases off V and 2 bases off J, with a span of 8 bases between the germline ends. Its CDR3 holds 13 amino acids, cysteine through phenylalanine. The CDR3 DNA has 39 bases and is translated from base 1. The 39 donors, aged about 6 to 95 years, were systemically healthy Caucasian individuals from Russia. Approximately 10 milliliters of peripheral blood were collected from each donor into EDTA-treated Vacutainer tubes. PBMCs were isolated by Ficoll-Paque density-gradient centrifugation, with at least 7 million obtained per sample. Total RNA, at least 6 micrograms per sample, was extracted from PBMCs with Trizol reagent. The percentages of naive CD45RAhigh/CD27high T cells were determined by flow cytometry on a PBMC aliquot from every donor.

The rearranged chain carries TRBV12-3 or TRBV12-4 and TRBJ2-7; the D gene assignment is ambiguous. The clonotype was recovered from a woman aged 60 to 75 in good health. Material: blood. The CDR3 has the sequence CASSFGHPYEQYF. DNA sequence: TGTGCCAGCAGTTTTGGGCACCCCTACGAGCAGTACTTC.